This entry lists 29 T cell receptor beta chains sequenced from one sample in a study of cytomegalovirus exposure and HLA in healthy donors. PCR involved 60 Vbeta and 13 Jbeta primers. Sequencing used immunoSEQ multiplex PCR; TCRdb keeps in-frame clones, though not all of them. The sample lists approximately 120,000 clones; around four fifths were seen once. The material sequenced was PBMCs. The source of these receptors is a man between 18 and 29 years old in good health and CMV-seropositive.

The V call is TRBV5-1, the J call TRBJ2-7; D is perhaps TRBD1 (5 bases). The CDR3 spans 12 residues. Between the trimmed V and J ends, which lost 1 base and 5 bases, there was a span of 7 bases. From germline, CDR1 is SGHRS and CDR2 YFSETQ. In nucleotides, the CDR3 is TGCGCCAGCAGCTTGCAGGGAAACGAGCAGTACTTC. Its protein is CASSLQGNEQYF.

Turning to this clone: This sample includes further DNA sequences coding for the same CDR3. This rearrangement joins TRBV7-3 to TRBJ2-3, with D possibly being TRBD1 (5 bases). The V gene lost 2 bases and the J gene lost 2 bases, with 8 bases spanning the gap. The CDR3 is made up of 14 amino acids. Germline lookup yields CDR1 SGHTA and CDR2 FQGTGA. This CDR3 reads CASSLGAYTDTQYF. The CDR3, as DNA: TGTGCCAGCAGCTTAGGGGCCTACACAGATACGCAGTATTTT.

This chain uses TRBV7-9 with TRBJ1-1, with D tentatively TRBD1 (5 bases). Between the trimmed V and J ends, which lost 8 bases and 4 bases, there was a span of 20 bases. The CDR3 is 15 residues long. CDR1 and CDR2 from the germline V gene are SEHNR and FQNEAQ (reference sequence). CDR3 nucleotide sequence: TGTGCCAGCGGGATTCATTGGGGGGGGGTCACTGAAGCTTTCTTT. Amino acids: CASGIHWGGVTEAFF.

The chain uses TRBV30 and TRBJ2-7; 9 bases are a match to TRBD1. This CDR3 region has 14 residues. The germline V gene encodes CDR1 GTSNPN and CDR2 SVGIG (reference sequence). Losses at the gene ends were 4 bases for V and 4 bases for J; bases not matched to a gene: 8. The CDR3: CAWNKQGATYEQYF. CDR3 nucleotide sequence: TGTGCCTGGAATAAACAGGGGGCCACTTACGAGCAGTACTTC.

This chain links TRBV9 with TRBJ1-1; 10 bases fit TRBD1. Per the germline V gene, CDR1 is SGDLS and CDR2 is YYNGEE. The ends lost 0 bases at V and 6 bases at J; junction bases unmatched: 5. The CDR3 length is 15 residues. DNA of the CDR3: TGTGCCAGCAGCGTAGGAGGGACAGGGGAGCCTGAAGCTTTCTTT. Amino acid sequence: CASSVGGTGEPEAFF.

The chain uses TRBV18 and TRBJ1-3; the D gene is possibly TRBD1 (6 bases). CDR1 is KGHSH, CDR2 LQKENI, per germline. V was shortened by 5 bases and J by 0 bases, with 17 bases between the two germline ends. The CDR3 loop spans 17 amino acids. As DNA, the CDR3 is TGTGCCAGCTCAAGAACGACAGGCCCGAGCTCTGGAAACACCATATATTTT. This encodes CASSRTTGPSSGNTIYF.

Only one count was recorded for this clone. The chain couples TRBV15 to TRBJ2-7; D possibly corresponds to TRBD1 (5 bases). The CDR3 totals 18 residues. Germline CDR1 and CDR2: LNHNV and YYDKDF (reference sequence). V lost 2 bases, J lost 1 base, and 21 bases lay in between. As DNA, the CDR3 is TGTGCCACCAGCAGAAACAGCCCCAGGGATCCCTTTTCCTACGAGCAGTACTTC. This sequence encodes CATSRNSPRDPFSYEQYF.

This chain uses TRBV19 with TRBJ1-5; D unresolved. V was trimmed by 3 bases and J by 1 base, leaving 13 bases between them. The germline gives CDR1 LNHDA, CDR2 SQIVND (reference sequence). The CDR3 is made up of 16 amino acids. CDR3 loop: CASSMKGRGSNQPQHF. The CDR3 coding sequence is TGTGCCAGTAGTATGAAGGGTCGGGGAAGCAATCAGCCCCAGCATTTT.

The gene calls are TRBV14 and TRBJ2-1, with 9 bases fitting TRBD2. Germline CDR1 SGHDN, CDR2 FVKESK. The CDR3 consists of 17 residues. V lost 1 base and J lost 0; bases outside the gene matches: 4. CDR3 nucleotides: TGTGCCAGCAGCCAAGGGGGCGGGGGGGACTCCTACAATGAGCAGTTCTTC. Protein product: CASSQGGGGDSYNEQFF. Drawing the rest from reference TRBV14 and TRBJ2-1, the complete variable domain is EAGVTQFPSHSVIEKGQTVTLRCDPISGHDNLYWYRRVMGKEIKFLLHFVKESKQDESGMPNNRFLAERTGGTYSTLKVQPAELEDSGVYFCASSQGGGGDSYNEQFFGPGTRLTVL.

The CDR3 region has the DNA TGTGCCAGCAGTACCGGGACAGCCAATAATGAAAAACTGTTTTTT. Protein product: CASSTGTANNEKLFF. The chain couples TRBV2 to TRBJ1-4, with TRBD1 matching 7 bases. Germline loops: CDR1 SNHLY, CDR2 FYNNEI. This CDR3 is 15 amino acids long. V dropped 5 bases and J dropped 4; count of bases not matched to a gene: 7.

V and J are TRBV6-5 and TRBJ1-2; D perhaps matches TRBD1 (6 bases). The CDR3 covers 13 residues. CDR1 is MNHEY, CDR2 SVGAGI, per germline. V lost 7 bases, J lost 2 bases, and 11 bases lay in between. The CDR3 coding sequence is TGTGCCAGCACCTCAGGGGTAAACTATGGCTACACCTTC. Its translation: CASTSGVNYGYTF.

The chain employs TRBV21-1 and TRBJ1-2. TRBV21-1 is reported as a pseudogene. CDR3 length: 16 residues. CDR3 sequence: CASSFWTGGEHYGYTF. The CDR3 bases are TGTGCCAGCAGCTTCTGGACCGGGGGGGAACACTATGGCTACACCTTC.

This chain links TRBV29-1 with TRBJ1-2; tentative D call: TRBD1 (5 bases). V was pared by 8 bases and J by 7 bases, with 14 bases between. This CDR3 contains 11 residues. The germline V gene has CDR1 SQVTM and CDR2 ANQGSEA. This chain's CDR3 is CSIRGEGGYTF. CDR3 in DNA: TGCAGCATCCGAGGGGAGGGTGGCTACACCTTC.

V gene TRBV27 combines with J gene TRBJ2-7, with 8 bases matching TRBD1. The length of the CDR3 is 16 residues. V was clipped by 5 bases and J by 3 bases; unmatched bases: 12. Germline V gives CDR1 MNHEY, CDR2 SMNVEV (reference sequence). CDR3 nucleotide sequence: TGTGCCAGCAGTCCTACTCACCCCGGACAGGGCTACGAGCAGTACTTC. Protein sequence: CASSPTHPGQGYEQYF.

This sequence joins TRBV19 and TRBJ1-1; possibly TRBD1 for D (6 bases). The CDR3 contains 13 residues. Germline lookup yields CDR1 LNHDA and CDR2 SQIVND (reference sequence). The germline V and J ends were trimmed by 10 bases and 4 bases, with 16 bases remaining between them. CDR3 nucleotide sequence: TGTGCCACCCAAGACAGGAAGGGCACTGAAGCTTTCTTT. It yields the protein CATQDRKGTEAFF.

J is TRBJ2-5 and V is TRBV5-6; D not resolved. This CDR3 has 11 amino acids. V was trimmed by 2 bases and J by 5 bases, leaving 4 bases between them. Germline V CDR1 and CDR2: SGHDT, YYEEEE. In nucleotides, the CDR3 is TGTGCCAGCAGCTTCGAGGAGACCCAGTACTTC. Encoded protein: CASSFEETQYF.

J is TRBJ2-3 and V is TRBV7-2; D uncertain. Germline lookup yields CDR1 SGHTA and CDR2 FQGNSA. The CDR3 has 11 residues. V was clipped by 2 bases and J by 7 bases, with 4 bases between them. In nucleotides, the CDR3 is TGTGCCAGCAGCTTAAGCAATACGCAGTATTTT. Encoded protein: CASSLSNTQYF.

The V gene is TRBV15, the J gene TRBJ2-7; 9 bases fit TRBD1. The V gene's germline CDR1 is LNHNV and CDR2 YYDKDF (reference sequence). This CDR3 contains 15 residues. The J segment lost 1 base and the V segment lost 4 bases, leaving 5 bases of the junction unmatched. CDR3 bases: TGTGCCACCAGCACTCCCGGGACAGGGTCCTACGAGCAGTACTTC. Translated, it gives CATSTPGTGSYEQYF.

The chain employs TRBV30 and TRBJ2-5, with 9 bases aligning to TRBD2. The J call is doubtful: the DNA matches TRBJ2-7 better. The CDR3 consists of 15 residues. Germline CDR1 reads GTSNPN; CDR2 reads SVGIG (reference sequence). The CDR3 region is CAWGGASGVSYEQYF. The CDR3 DNA is TGTGCCTGGGGGGGTGCTAGCGGGGTCTCCTACGAGCAGTACTTC.

CDR3 amino acids: CASSLDGQYSNQPQHF. The CDR3 DNA reads TGTGCCAGCAGCTTGGATGGGCAGTATAGCAATCAGCCCCAGCATTTT. The chain employs TRBV5-5 and TRBJ1-5; D gene ambiguous. Germline-derived CDR1 and CDR2 are SGHKS and YYEKEE (reference sequence). Trimming took 0 bases from V and 0 from J, leaving 10 bases between them. This CDR3 has 16 residues.

The gene calls are TRBV5-1 and TRBJ1-4, with a possible D match to TRBD1 (5 bases). The V end was cut by 5 bases, the J end by 0 bases, with 14 bases between. Germline V gene sequence: CDR1 SGHRS, CDR2 YFSETQ. The CDR3 is 16 amino acids. This chain's CDR3 is CASSSDSTATNEKLFF. CDR3 nucleotide sequence: TGCGCCAGCAGTTCCGACAGTACGGCAACTAATGAAAAACTGTTTTTT.

V and J are TRBV7-6 and TRBJ1-2; a weak D match, TRBD1 (5 bases). Germline V gene data show CDR1 as SGHVS and CDR2 as FNYEAQ. V was clipped by 5 bases and J by 1 base, with 17 bases between them. The CDR3 runs to 16 residues. The chain's CDR3 is CASSPLRQIYNYGYTF. The CDR3 nucleotides are TGTGCCAGCAGCCCCCTGAGACAGATCTATAACTATGGCTACACCTTC.

The chain links TRBV21-1 to TRBJ1-2. TRBV21-1 counts as a pseudogene. CDR3 length: 17 amino acids. DNA for the CDR3: TGTGCCAGCAGCAAAAACCCCCTCAGGGTGGAGGGCTATGGCTACACCTTC. This codes for CASSKNPLRVEGYGYTF.

The chain employs TRBV2 and TRBJ2-2; D call uncertain. V was trimmed by 4 bases and J by 1 base, leaving 7 bases between them. The length of the CDR3 is 14 residues. The germline V gene encodes CDR1 SNHLY and CDR2 FYNNEI. CDR3 nucleotide sequence: TGTGCCAGCAGTGGACTCGGGAACACCGGGGAGCTGTTTTTT. Encoded protein: CASSGLGNTGELFF.

This clone is a singleton in its sample. V gene TRBV2 combines with J gene TRBJ2-2; D is ambiguous. Germline-derived CDR1 and CDR2 are SNHLY and FYNNEI. V lost 3 bases and J 2 bases, leaving 4 bases between the germline ends. The CDR3 spans 13 residues. The CDR3 loop is CASSDSNTGELFF. CDR3 nucleotides: TGTGCCAGCAGTGACAGTAACACCGGGGAGCTGTTTTTT.

The chain carries TRBV19 and TRBJ1-2; D remains ambiguous. The CDR3 is made up of 16 amino acids. The germline gives CDR1 LNHDA, CDR2 SQIVND (reference sequence). Deletions cut 0 bases from V and 1 base from J, with 12 bases between. The CDR3 region has the DNA TGTGCCAGTAGTATAGAATACGGGAAGGGTAACTATGGCTACACCTTC. Protein: CASSIEYGKGNYGYTF. The whole variable domain, remainder taken from reference TRBV19 and TRBJ1-2, is DGGITQSPKYLFRKEGQNVTLSCEQNLNHDAMYWYRQDPGQGLRLIYYSQIVNDFQKGDIAEGYSVSREKKESFPLTVTSAQKNPTAFYLCASSIEYGKGNYGYTFGSGTRLTVV.

Only a few counts were recorded for this clone. The V call is TRBV29-1, the J call TRBJ2-7; no reliable D call. Germline loops: CDR1 SQVTM, CDR2 ANQGSEA. This CDR3 is built from 8 residues. V lost 7 bases, J lost 9 bases, and 7 bases lay in between. In nucleotides, the CDR3 is TGCAGCGGGTCCGGGCAGTACTTC. Its protein is CSGSGQYF.

The V and J genes are TRBV12-5 and TRBJ2-2; D possibly corresponds to TRBD1 (6 bases). CDR3 length: 13 residues. Trimming removed 8 bases at V and 5 bases at J, with 12 bases between. Per germline, CDR1 LGHNT and CDR2 FRNRAP. The chain's CDR3 is CASRDTLTGELFF. The CDR3 DNA is TGTGCTAGTCGGGACACTTTAACCGGGGAGCTGTTTTTT.

This sequence joins TRBV29-1 and TRBJ2-5; D is unclear. Trimming shortened V by 4 bases and J by 5 bases, and 8 bases separated the two germline ends. The CDR3 runs to 11 residues. Looked up from germline, CDR1 is SQVTM and CDR2 is ANQGSEA. The CDR3 sequence is CSVAAVETQYF. The CDR3 DNA follows: TGCAGCGTTGCGGCGGTGGAGACCCAGTACTTC. Full variable domain (outside the CDR3, taken from reference TRBV29-1 and TRBJ2-5): SAVISQKPSRDICQRGTSLTIQCQVDSQVTMMFWYRQQPGQSLTLIATANQGSEATYESGFVIDKFPISRPNLTFSTLTVSNMSPEDSSIYLCSVAAVETQYFGPGTRLLVL.